This entry lists 26 T cell receptor beta chains sequenced from one sample in a study of blood T cell repertoires in COVID-19 (TCRdb year 2020). Library preparation used the immunoSEQ multiplex PCR assay. In its TCRdb copy, this immuneACCESS table keeps in-frame sequences only and misses some clones. Where compared with another copy, unresolved V genes explain less than half of these, and the others have no known cause. For this sample there are approximately 210,000 clones; over 75% appear just once. The ten most abundant clones make up 4.8% of the sample. Sequencing was performed on peripheral blood. The receptors derive from a middle-aged woman with acute or convalescent COVID-19.

V is TRBV5-1 and J is TRBJ2-3; 7 bases map to TRBD1. The germline gives CDR1 SGHRS, CDR2 YFSETQ. Germline trimming cut 2 bases from V and 3 bases from J; bases unmatched to any gene: 6. The CDR3 totals 15 residues. The DNA for the CDR3 is TGCGCCAGCAGCTTAGTAGGGGGCTCGACAGATACGCAGTATTTT. It yields the protein CASSLVGGSTDTQYF. The whole variable domain, remainder taken from reference TRBV5-1 and TRBJ2-3, is KAGVTQTPRYLIKTRGQQVTLSCSPISGHRSVSWYQQTPGQGLQFLFEYFSETQRNKGNFPGRFSGRQFSNSRSEMNVSTLELGDSALYLCASSLVGGSTDTQYFGPGTRLTVL.

V usage is TRBV24-1 and J usage is TRBJ2-1; D ambiguous. The germline gives CDR1 KGHDR, CDR2 SFDVKD. V lost 4 bases and J 9 bases, leaving 9 bases between the germline ends. This CDR3 comprises 12 residues. CDR3 in amino acids: CATSDTGGEQFF. Written as DNA, the CDR3 is TGTGCCACCAGTGACACCGGCGGTGAGCAGTTCTTC.

This chain joins TRBV9 and TRBJ1-2, with unresolved D. The CDR3 is 11 amino acids. Germline V gene lookup returns CDR1 SGDLS and CDR2 YYNGEE. Trimming shortened V by 4 bases and J by 4 bases, and 5 bases separated the two germline ends. CDR3 in amino acids: CASSRVYGYTF. In DNA, the CDR3 is TGTGCCAGCAGCCGGGTCTATGGCTACACCTTC.

This chain connects TRBV5-1 to TRBJ2-1, with D maybe TRBD1 (7 bases). Germline assignment: CDR1 SGHRS and CDR2 YFSETQ. The V gene lost 0 bases and the J gene lost 8 bases, with 15 bases spanning the gap. There are 15 residues in the CDR3. The CDR3 reads CASSLAGGGMDEQFF. The CDR3 bases are TGCGCCAGCAGCTTGGCTGGAGGGGGCATGGATGAGCAGTTCTTC.

This rearrangement joins TRBV6-5 to TRBJ1-1; maybe TRBD1 (6 bases). Trimming stripped 6 bases from V and 4 bases from J, with 12 bases between. The length of the CDR3 is 13 residues. CDR1 and CDR2 (germline): MNHEY, SVGAGI. The DNA of the CDR3 is TGTGCCAGCAGCACGACAGGTTTCACTGAAGCTTTCTTT. Encoded protein: CASSTTGFTEAFF.

This sequence joins TRBV10-3 and TRBJ2-7, with 10 bases identical to TRBD1. V trimming: 4 bases; J trimming: 6 bases; junction bases outside the gene matches: 0. This CDR3 region has 12 residues. Germline CDR1 and CDR2: ENHRY and SYGVKD. CDR3 region: CAISGTGGEQYV. CDR3 bases: TGTGCCATCAGTGGGACAGGGGGCGAGCAGTACGTC.

This clone was counted once. The chain joins TRBV6-5 to TRBJ2-7; TRBD1 might be the D (6 bases). In germline, CDR1 is MNHEY, CDR2 SVGAGI. V lost 6 bases to trimming and J lost 5 bases, with 20 bases between them. The CDR3 is made up of 15 amino acids. The CDR3 DNA reads TGTGCCAGCAGCCTCTTTTGGGGGCCTAAGGACGAGCAGTACGTC. Translated: CASSLFWGPKDEQYV.

The chain recombines TRBV13 with TRBJ2-3; D may be TRBD2 (5 bases). In germline, CDR1 is PRHDT, CDR2 FYEKMQ (reference sequence). The CDR3 is 14 amino acids. V was shortened by 1 base and J by 5 bases, with 10 bases between the two germline ends. The CDR3 loop reads CASSLDVGRDTQYF. Here the CDR3 DNA reads TGTGCCAGCAGCTTAGATGTTGGGAGAGATACGCAGTATTTT.

V gene TRBV5-5 combines with J gene TRBJ1-2, with 7 bases identical to TRBD1. The germline CDR1 and CDR2 sequences are SGHKS and YYEKEE (reference sequence). CDR3 length: 13 residues. Trimming removed 4 bases from V and 8 bases from J; junction bases left unmatched: 8. CDR3 nucleotides: TGTGCCAGCAGCCTCAAGACAGGGTGGGGCTACACCTTC. Residues: CASSLKTGWGYTF.

This clone has a single count. This chain connects TRBV2 to TRBJ2-5; 8 bases align to TRBD2. V lost 5 bases to trimming and J lost 1 base; unmatched junction nucleotides: 6. CDR1 and CDR2 (germline): SNHLY, FYNNEI. The CDR3 is 15 amino acids. CDR3: CASSFTLAGQETQYF. CDR3 sequence (DNA): TGTGCCAGCAGTTTTACCCTAGCGGGCCAAGAGACCCAGTACTTC.

The V and J genes are TRBV18 and TRBJ1-1; D is possibly TRBD1 (6 bases). The V gene's germline CDR1 is KGHSH and CDR2 LQKENI. The V end lost 4 bases, the J end lost 4 bases, and 10 bases lay between the germline ends. CDR3 length: 13 residues. DNA for the CDR3: TGTGCCAGCTCACAACAGGGAGCCACTGAAGCTTTCTTT. Translated, it gives CASSQQGATEAFF.

The V and J genes are TRBV4-1 and TRBJ1-1; D is undetermined. The length of the CDR3 is 15 residues. V lost 3 bases to trimming and J lost 0 bases, with 11 bases between them. In germline, CDR1 is MGHRA, CDR2 YSYEKL. The CDR3 spells CASSHRSGLNTEAFF. The DNA for the CDR3 is TGCGCCAGCAGCCATCGTAGCGGGTTGAACACTGAAGCTTTCTTT.

The chain has TRBV11-2 and TRBJ1-4, with TRBD1 matching over 7 bases. V gave up 5 bases and J gave up 7 bases; unmatched junction bases: 10. This CDR3 is 15 amino acids long. CDR1 SGHAT and CDR2 FQNNGV come from the germline V gene. CDR3 sequence reads: CASSPTTGSFEKLFF. CDR3 DNA: TGTGCCAGCAGCCCGACGACAGGGTCTTTTGAAAAACTGTTTTTT.

The chain recombines TRBV19 with TRBJ1-5, with 11 positions matching TRBD1. CDR3 length: 16 residues. Germline CDR1 and CDR2: LNHDA and SQIVND (reference sequence). With V trimmed by 7 bases and J by 4 bases, 9 bases remained unmatched. Written as DNA, the CDR3 is TGTGCCAGTATTCCGGGACAGGGGGTACGTAATCAGCCCCAGCATTTT. Translating gives CASIPGQGVRNQPQHF.

The chain couples TRBV30 to TRBJ2-5; 11 positions match TRBD2. V lost 4 bases to trimming and J lost 4 bases; unmatched junction nucleotides: 14. The CDR3 sequence is 17 residues long. Germline V gene data show CDR1 as GTSNPN and CDR2 as SVGIG (reference sequence). CDR3 sequence (DNA): TGTGCCTGGAACAAAAAAATAGCGGGGGGGCAAGGAGAGACCCAGTACTTC. Residues: CAWNKKIAGGQGETQYF. Complete variable domain (other parts from reference TRBV30 and TRBJ2-5): SQTIHQWPATLVQPVGSPLSLECTVEGTSNPNLYWYRQAAGRGLQLLFYSVGIGQISSEVPQNLSASRPQDRQFILSSKKLLLSDSGFYLCAWNKKIAGGQGETQYFGPGTRLLVL.

This chain joins TRBV15 and TRBJ2-5; 7 nucleotides match TRBD2. The CDR3 length is 14 residues. The germline V gene has CDR1 LNHNV and CDR2 YYDKDF (reference sequence). The V gene end was trimmed by 1 base and the J gene end by 5 bases; junction bases not matched to a gene: 4. The CDR3: CATSRVGGTETQYF. The CDR3 DNA reads TGTGCCACCAGCAGAGTCGGGGGGACCGAGACCCAGTACTTC.

V usage is TRBV6-5 and J usage is TRBJ2-7; 8 bases agree with TRBD1. The V and J ends lost 5 bases and 7 bases, in that order; junction bases with no gene match: 4. Germline assignment: CDR1 MNHEY and CDR2 SVGAGI. This CDR3 is built from 12 residues. CDR3 in DNA: TGTGCCAGCAGTAGACAGGGGTGGGAGCAGTACGTC. This translates into CASSRQGWEQYV.

V is TRBV24-1 and J is TRBJ2-2; 10 positions agree with TRBD2. Germline CDR1 KGHDR, CDR2 SFDVKD. V lost 5 bases and J lost 1; bases outside the gene matches: 6. The CDR3 covers 17 residues. CDR3 bases: TGTGCCACCAGTGCTCCACCTAGCGGGGGGAACACCGGGGAGCTGTTTTTT. Its translation: CATSAPPSGGNTGELFF.

The chain employs TRBV30 and TRBJ1-5; possible D gene TRBD1, 5 bases. In germline, CDR1 is GTSNPN, CDR2 SVGIG (reference sequence). The CDR3 sequence is 14 residues long. The V and J ends lost 5 bases and 4 bases respectively, with 15 bases between them. DNA for the CDR3: TGTGCCTGGCAGGGCGGTGGTAGGAATCAGCCCCAGCATTTT. It encodes CAWQGGGRNQPQHF.

The V and J genes are TRBV6-5 and TRBJ1-2; TRBD1 aligns across 8 bases. The CDR3 runs 15 residues. CDR1 MNHEY and CDR2 SVGAGI come from the germline V gene. The V segment lost 6 bases and the J segment 4 bases; nucleotides outside the gene matches: 10. DNA of the CDR3: TGTGCCAGCAGAAACCGGGACAGGCCTACCTATGGCTACACCTTC. Protein product: CASRNRDRPTYGYTF.

The rearrangement links TRBV6-1 to TRBJ1-4; a weak D match, TRBD1 (5 bases). CDR1 is MNHNS, CDR2 SASEGT, per germline. Trimming left V 4 bases short and J 0 bases short, with 12 bases between. The CDR3 loop spans 16 amino acids. The CDR3 spells CASSVHAGATNEKLFF. The CDR3 nucleotides read TGTGCCAGCAGTGTACATGCGGGGGCAACTAATGAAAAACTGTTTTTT.

V usage is TRBV7-3 and J usage is TRBJ2-7; D may be TRBD1 (5 bases). V lost 1 base to trimming and J lost 3 bases, with 10 bases between them. CDR3 size: 14 residues. Germline V gives CDR1 SGHTA, CDR2 FQGTGA. The chain's CDR3 is CASSLNRFIYEQYV. DNA for the CDR3: TGTGCCAGCAGCTTAAACAGGTTCATCTACGAGCAGTACGTC.

V and J are TRBV5-1 and TRBJ2-1, with D possibly TRBD2 on 6 matching bases. V was trimmed by 3 bases and J by 0 bases, leaving 10 bases between them. From germline, CDR1 is SGHRS and CDR2 YFSETQ. The CDR3 spans 15 residues. Here the CDR3 DNA reads TGCGCCAGCAGCTGGGACTCTAGCTCCTACAATGAGCAGTTCTTC. Translated: CASSWDSSSYNEQFF.

This clone has only a few counts. The V and J genes are TRBV3-1 (or the pseudogene TRBV3-2) and TRBJ1-5; TRBD1 matches 9 bases. Germline-derived CDR1 and CDR2 are LGHDT and YNNKEL (reference sequence). The CDR3 length is 14 residues. V trimming: 4 bases; J trimming: 6 bases; junction bases outside the gene matches: 4. Here the CDR3 reads CASSPGQGTQPQHF. In DNA, the CDR3 is TGTGCCAGCAGCCCCGGACAGGGGACTCAGCCCCAGCATTTT.

The chain has TRBV5-1 and TRBJ1-4, with D uncertain. From germline, CDR1 is SGHRS and CDR2 YFSETQ. This CDR3 region has 16 residues. Trimming removed 0 bases from V and 5 bases from J, with 14 bases in between. The DNA for the CDR3 is TGCGCCAGCAGCTTGGGGGCCGGCCCCGGAAATGAAAAACTGTTTTTT. Residues: CASSLGAGPGNEKLFF. Combining the CDR3 with reference TRBV5-1 and TRBJ1-4 gives the whole variable domain KAGVTQTPRYLIKTRGQQVTLSCSPISGHRSVSWYQQTPGQGLQFLFEYFSETQRNKGNFPGRFSGRQFSNSRSEMNVSTLELGDSALYLCASSLGAGPGNEKLFFGSGTQLSVL.

The chain combines TRBV2 with TRBJ2-1; TRBD2 aligns across 11 bases. This CDR3 has 14 amino acids. V shed 7 bases and J 5 bases; nucleotides not matched to a gene: 4. Germline-derived CDR1 and CDR2 are SNHLY and FYNNEI. The DNA for the CDR3 is TGTGCCAGCAAGACTAGCGGGGCCAACAATGAGCAGTTCTTC. It translates to CASKTSGANNEQFF.